This T cell receptor (beta chain) was sequenced for a study of T cells in Graves' hyperthyroidism and ophthalmopathy. Looking at the study overall: Before any treatment, at initial diagnosis, peripheral blood was collected. The study's findings and limits: Peripheral blood also featured most of the thyroid clonotypes expanded above 0.001.

The CDR3 regions of TCR beta were amplified from RNA transcripts. The HTBI primer set served for first-round RT-PCR of the TCR CDR3. TCRdb used MiXCR to reprocess the multiplex PCR reads, holding one entry per CDR3 protein. The profile shows fewer than 650,000 distinct CDR3 sequences, under 15% of them singletons. This clonotype was counted many times. As yet, its antigen is unknown. The CDR3 spans 15 residues. Germline loops: CDR1 LNHNV, CDR2 YYDKDF (reference sequence). The junction had 9 bases not matched to a gene; V was cut back by 1 base and J by 7 bases. For the diagnoses, clinical symptoms, serum thyroxine and TRAb, thyroid ultrasound and orbital computed tomography were used.

Sequencing was done on a sample of blood. The chain recombines TRBV15 with TRBJ1-2, with TRBD1 identical over 7 bases. The TCR comes from a woman aged 40 to 50 with Graves' ophthalmopathy. CDR3 loop: CATSRAGGTGSGYTF. In DNA, the CDR3 is TGTGCCACCAGCAGAGCAGGGGGGACGGGGAGTGGCTACACCTTC.